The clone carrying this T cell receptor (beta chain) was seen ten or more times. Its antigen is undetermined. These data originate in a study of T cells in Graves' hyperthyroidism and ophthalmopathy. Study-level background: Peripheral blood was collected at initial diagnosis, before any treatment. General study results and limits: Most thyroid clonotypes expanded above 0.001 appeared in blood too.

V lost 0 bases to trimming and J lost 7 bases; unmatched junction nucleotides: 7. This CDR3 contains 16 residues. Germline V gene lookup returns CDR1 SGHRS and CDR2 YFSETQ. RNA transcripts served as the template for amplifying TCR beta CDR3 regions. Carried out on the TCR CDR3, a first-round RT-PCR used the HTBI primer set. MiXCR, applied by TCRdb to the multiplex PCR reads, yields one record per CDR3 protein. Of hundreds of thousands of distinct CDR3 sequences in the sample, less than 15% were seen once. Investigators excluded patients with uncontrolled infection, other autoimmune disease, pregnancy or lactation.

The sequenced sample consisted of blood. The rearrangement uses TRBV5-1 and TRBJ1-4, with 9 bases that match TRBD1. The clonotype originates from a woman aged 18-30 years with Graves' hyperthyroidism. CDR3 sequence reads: CASSLVTGGESEKLFF. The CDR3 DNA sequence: TGCGCCAGCAGCTTGGTCACAGGGGGCGAGAGTGAAAAACTGTTTTTT.